Included here is one TCR beta chain sequence, with context. The antigen is unknown. Using immunoSEQ multiplex PCR, the repertoire was profiled, and TCRdb retains in-frame clones only, with some absent. Here the sample spans tens of thousands of clones, about 93% being singletons. The sample belongs to a study of T cell responses to AZD1222 COVID-19 vaccine. Notes on the study in general: Spike was spanned by vaccine-associated CD4 TCRs, with dominance at 160-218 and 743-854.

V dropped 3 bases and J dropped 8 bases, with 10 bases sitting between them. Germline loops: CDR1 LNHDA, CDR2 SQIVND (reference sequence). This CDR3 is built from 12 residues. Specimen: peripheral blood, collected 28 days after the second AZD1222 dose. The gene calls are TRBV19 and TRBJ1-2; no definite D call. This TCR came from an adult who received the AZD1222 COVID-19 vaccine. Here the CDR3 reads CASSIGSTGYTF. CDR3 nucleotide sequence: TGTGCCAGTAGTATCGGGTCCACCGGCTACACCTTC.